This T cell receptor beta chain came from a study of cytomegalovirus exposure and HLA in healthy donors. The overall study: As released early, the data held about 85 million unique TCRs from HLA-typed donors.

Germline V CDR1 and CDR2: MNHEY, SVGAGI. The CDR3 is 14 residues long. The germline V and J ends were trimmed by 2 bases and 5 bases, with 9 bases remaining between them. Study-level points and caveats: In an earlier analysis, about 87% or about 30%: the productive usage of most TCR beta V segments. Roughly even sequencing depth across donors was the assumption behind the presence/absence analyses.

About this clone: Its antigen remains unidentified.

PCR primers comprised 60 Vbeta and 13 Jbeta primers. Some clones are missing from TCRdb's copy, which holds only in-frame ones; the method was immunoSEQ multiplex PCR. The sample holds about 55,000 clones; more than 75% are singletons and the top ten take over 1.1%. Donors consisted of healthy bone marrow donors. The receptor was isolated from a female donor in good health and CMV-seronegative. Sequencing was done on a sample of PBMCs. The chain links TRBV6-5 to TRBJ1-4; D is ambiguous. CDR3 nucleotide sequence: TGTGCCAGCAGTTACGAGGGCAGAAATGAAAAACTGTTTTTT. Translation gives CASSYEGRNEKLFF.